This T cell receptor (beta chain) was recovered during a study of regulatory T cells in long-lasting Graves disease. The study, taken as a whole, reports: The study found persistent patients shared more public clonotypes (2,741) than new patients (over 850).

The CDR3 is 15 amino acids. CDR1 is SGHTA and CDR2 is FQGNSA in the germline V gene. Trimming stripped 3 bases from V and 2 bases from J, with 14 bases between. In building TCR beta libraries, iRepertoire HTBI primers were used together with Arm-PCR of CDR3 regions. TCRdb reanalysed the multiplex PCR reads using MiXCR and keeps one entry per CDR3 protein. The sample carries about half a million distinct CDR3 sequences, approximately 22% recorded once. As regards this clonotype: Its antigen is still unknown.

The time point here: persistent/refractory GD, antithyroid drugs over 5 years with positive TRAb. TCR sequences were obtained from RNA taken from PBMCs. This sequence was found in a female donor with Graves disease. Sequences were derived from peripheral blood mononuclear cells (PBMCs), sampled when the disease was refractory, from a patient treated with antithyroid drugs. The V call is TRBV7-2, the J call TRBJ2-7, with unresolved D. The CDR3 coding sequence is TGTGCCAGCAGCTTTCTTCCCGCCCCCACCTACGAGCAGTACTTC. Residues: CASSFLPAPTYEQYF.